What follows describes a single TCR beta chain. Its antigen remains unidentified. Nothing much larger sits one base from this clone, and base qualities are not available. The sample is drawn from a study of beta chain features in type 1 diabetes (dated by TCRdb to between 2017 and 2018). As for the study more broadly: Mean age, gender distribution, total cell number and subset yield did not differ between patients and healthy donors. The study compared TCRB repertoires of sorted circulating CD4+ T cell subsets between recently diagnosed type 1 diabetes patients and matched healthy donors. A total of roughly 100,000,000 sorted cells were examined across all samples, and the number of cells per subset was strongly correlated with RNA yield. Naive and central memory subsets were obtained from all 30 or so donors, but regulatory and stem cell-like memory subsets were isolated from only 8 patients and roughly eight healthy donors. The full study reports these points: Shorter templates might have been favored by PCR, but patient and control samples were amplified and corrected together, so both groups would have been affected equally by any skew. Type 1 diabetes patients showed a moderate but significant shortening of TCRB CDR3 length in all four CD4+ subsets. HLA sub-analyses involved small numbers of individuals, so any influence of HLA type on TCRB rearrangement remained unresolved. Naive, central memory and regulatory TCRB repertoires appeared to be more similar among patients than among healthy donors. Sequencing cDNA rather than genomic DNA could over-represent highly expressing activated cells, although activation and CD3 levels did not differ between groups. Fewer insertions and more nucleotide deletions at VDJ recombination sites were observed in patients with type 1 diabetes, implying thymic rearrangement abnormalities.

A single peripheral blood draw of approximately 120 mL on average was collected from each donor into heparinised tubes. A BD FACSAria II and a panel including CD45RO, CCR7, CD25, CD127, CD95 and CD27 were used to sort naive, central memory, regulatory and stem cell-like memory CD4+ T cells. A purity above 95% was achieved for all sorted populations. PBMCs were isolated immediately by Lymphoprep density gradient centrifugation and stained directly without culture. So that batch effects would be minimized, each experiment stained and sorted samples in pairs, pairing one healthy donor with one patient. The entire isolated RNA was reverse transcribed using the High Capacity cDNA Reverse Transcription Kit, and thus expressed TCRB transcripts were sequenced. Deep immunoSEQ sequencing was applied to naive, central memory and regulatory T cell samples, giving an average of around 3.4 million total reads per sample. After sorted cells were lysed in RLT buffer, RNA was extracted with DNase-treated RNeasy Micro or Mini kits, with the choice depending on cell number. To prevent cross-contamination, each cell subset was processed individually, whereas patient and healthy donor samples were processed jointly. Using the immunoSEQ multiplex PCR, TCRB sequences were amplified from cDNA into 87-bp fragments spanning the CDR3 region. Sequencing of the amplicons was done on the Illumina HiSeq platform. In the authors' own workflow: PCR bias was corrected computationally using synthetic template baselines, and reads within Hamming distance 2 were collapsed, with unmergeable singletons discarded. Reads were aligned to IMGT to assign V, D and J genes, CDR3 length, and insertions or deletions at six rearrangement sites. Within each subset, clonotype counts were normalized to sorted cell number, after which true diversity and Gini coefficients were computed with the tcR R package. The overlap coefficient, calculated on TCRB nucleotide sequences, was used to quantify repertoire sharing. As a proxy for the pre-selection repertoire, out-of-frame TCRB sequences from naive cells were analyzed. TCRdb mirrors the immuneACCESS table, restricted to in-frame sequences. Some clones are absent from its copies; in checked studies, under half trace to an unresolved V gene, and the reason for the others is unknown. V and J calls and clone size are as listed in that table; D and trimming were resolved from the DNA. For this sample the table gives around 240,000 clones, of which over 65% were detected only once. Jointly, the top ten make up 0.053% of the sample.

The germline V gene provides CDR1 SGHAT and CDR2 FQNNGV. The CDR3 holds 15 amino acids from the cysteine to the phenylalanine. The DNA shown is the 45-base CDR3, in frame from base 1. V ends up 2 bases short and J 8 bases short, with an unmatched junction base count of 6. The chain employs TRBV11-2 and TRBJ2-1; TRBD2 agrees with 10 junctional bases. This TCR derives from a man aged 30 to 45 in good health. Sample: naive CD4+ T cells from blood. The intended sense of this specimen's cell subset or site label: true naive CD4+ T cells. The DNA is TGTGCCAGCAGCTTACTCAGGCTAGCGGGAGATGAGCAGTTCTTC. It specifies CASSLLRLAGDEQFF.